These 11 T cell receptor beta chains originate from one sample sequenced in a study of long-term antiretroviral therapy in people with HIV. Run at survey level, the immunoSEQ assay was version v3.0. TCRdb's copy holds only in-frame clones and misses some; the assay was immunoSEQ multiplex PCR. The table includes tens of thousands of clones, 65% to 85% detected once. The sample here was unsorted PBMCs, taken 3.1 years after starting antiretroviral therapy. These receptors originate from a woman aged 45 to 65 with HIV.

The chain carries TRBV6-5 and TRBJ2-5; a weak D match, TRBD2 (7 bases). Germline V lookup: CDR1 MNHEY, CDR2 SVGAGI. The CDR3 covers 13 residues. V lost 2 bases and J lost 6, with 10 bases in between. This chain's CDR3 is CASSYGGAKTQYF. Written as DNA, the CDR3 is TGTGCCAGCAGTTACGGGGGGGCGAAGACCCAGTACTTC.

The chain carries TRBV6-6 and TRBJ1-2; D perhaps matches TRBD1 (6 bases). Germline V CDR1 and CDR2: MNHNY, SVGAGI (reference sequence). Trimming took off 5 bases at V and 4 bases at J, with 11 bases between the two ends. The CDR3 is 13 residues long. CDR3 sequence reads: CASSLGQIYGYTF. CDR3 sequence (DNA): TGTGCCAGCAGTCTCGGACAGATCTATGGCTACACCTTC.

The chain combines TRBV5-5 with TRBJ1-3; D gene unclear. Germline V lookup: CDR1 SGHKS, CDR2 YYEKEE (reference sequence). CDR3 size: 15 residues. V lost 4 bases and J 1 base, leaving 12 bases between the germline ends. CDR3 sequence (DNA): TGTGCCAGCAGCGGAGCGTGGAATTCTGGAAACACCATATATTTT. It translates to CASSGAWNSGNTIYF.

V is TRBV15 and J is TRBJ1-1; D is uncertain. The CDR3 covers 15 residues. The germline gives CDR1 LNHNV, CDR2 YYDKDF (reference sequence). The germline V and J ends were trimmed by 1 base and 0 bases, with 9 bases remaining between them. CDR3 sequence: CATSRVRAMNTEAFF. The CDR3 DNA is TGTGCCACCAGCAGAGTAAGGGCTATGAACACTGAAGCTTTCTTT.

This clone was seen only a few times. The J gene is TRBJ2-2, the V gene TRBV14, with D unclear. The CDR3 has 15 residues. Trimming stripped 0 bases from V and 7 bases from J, with 12 bases between. The germline CDR1 and CDR2 sequences are SGHDN and FVKESK. CDR3 sequence: CASSQDLVGIGELFF. The CDR3 nucleotides read TGTGCCAGCAGCCAAGACTTGGTAGGGATCGGGGAGCTGTTTTTT.

The chain uses TRBV5-6 and TRBJ2-3, with D perhaps matching TRBD2 (5 bases). The CDR3 loop spans 14 amino acids. Trimming removed 2 bases at V and 3 bases at J, with 10 bases between. CDR1 SGHDT and CDR2 YYEEEE come from the germline V gene. Written as DNA, the CDR3 is TGTGCCAGCAGCTTTCCGGGCGGGACAGATACGCAGTATTTT. This translates into CASSFPGGTDTQYF.

The rearrangement uses TRBV6-5 and TRBJ2-5, with TRBD1 matching 7 bases. CDR1 and CDR2 from the germline V gene are MNHEY and SVGAGI. There are 15 residues in the CDR3. The ends lost 2 bases at V and 5 bases at J; junction bases unmatched: 8. The chain's CDR3 is CASSYGSGGVETQYF. The CDR3 DNA sequence: TGTGCCAGCAGTTACGGCTCAGGGGGAGTGGAGACCCAGTACTTC.

V usage is TRBV2 and J usage is TRBJ2-5; TRBD2 matches 15 bases. CDR1 and CDR2 from the germline V gene are SNHLY and FYNNEI. V lost 7 bases and J lost 4; bases outside the gene matches: 10. The CDR3 is 17 residues long. The CDR3 DNA follows: TGTGCCAGCAATGACCCCGGACTAGCGGGGGGGCGAGAGACCCAGTACTTC. Its protein is CASNDPGLAGGRETQYF.

The chain couples TRBV2 to TRBJ2-5, with D possibly being TRBD1 or TRBD2 (5 bases each). The CDR3 is 13 amino acids. V was trimmed by 5 bases and J by 5 bases, leaving 12 bases between them. Per the germline V gene, CDR1 is SNHLY and CDR2 is FYNNEI. The chain's CDR3 is CASSKGTGETQYF. CDR3 coding DNA: TGTGCCAGCAGTAAGGGGACGGGCGAGACCCAGTACTTC.

This clone was observed a few times. The rearrangement uses TRBV6-1 and TRBJ1-4; D is unresolved. The CDR3 has 13 residues. Trimming cost V 0 bases and J 13 bases, with 12 bases left between them. The V gene's germline CDR1 is MNHNS and CDR2 SASEGT. The CDR3 nucleotides are TGTGCCAGCAGTGAAGCTGGAATATCCGGACTGTTTTTT. Translated: CASSEAGISGLFF.

The chain uses TRBV6-5 and TRBJ1-5; 7 bases line up with TRBD1. The CDR3 runs 14 residues. V was pared by 6 bases and J by 6 bases, with 8 bases of the junction left unmatched. Per the germline V gene, CDR1 is MNHEY and CDR2 is SVGAGI. The CDR3: CASSLTGVGQPQHF. CDR3 nucleotide sequence: TGTGCCAGCAGCCTTACAGGGGTGGGTCAGCCCCAGCATTTT.